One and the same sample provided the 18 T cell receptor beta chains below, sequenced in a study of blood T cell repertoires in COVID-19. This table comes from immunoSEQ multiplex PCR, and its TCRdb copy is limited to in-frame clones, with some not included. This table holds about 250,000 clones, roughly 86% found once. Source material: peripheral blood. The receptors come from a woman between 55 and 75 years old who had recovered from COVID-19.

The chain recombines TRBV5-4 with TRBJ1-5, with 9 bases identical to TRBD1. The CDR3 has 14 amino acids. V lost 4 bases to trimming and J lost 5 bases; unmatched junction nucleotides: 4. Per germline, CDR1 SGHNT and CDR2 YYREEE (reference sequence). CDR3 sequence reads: CASSGDREDQPQHF. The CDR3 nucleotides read TGTGCCAGCAGCGGGGACAGGGAAGATCAGCCCCAGCATTTT.

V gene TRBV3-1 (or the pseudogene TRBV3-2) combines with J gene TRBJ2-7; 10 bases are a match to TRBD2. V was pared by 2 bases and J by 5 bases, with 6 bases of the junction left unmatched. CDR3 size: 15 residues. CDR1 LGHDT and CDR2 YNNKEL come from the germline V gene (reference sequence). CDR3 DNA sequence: TGTGCCAGCAGCCAATTAAGCGGGGGGGCCAACGAGCAGTACTTC. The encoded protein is CASSQLSGGANEQYF.

The CDR3 is CASSLIRTATYEQYF. In DNA, the CDR3 is TGTGCCAGCAGCTTGATACGGACAGCAACCTACGAGCAGTACTTC. The J gene is TRBJ2-7, the V gene TRBV7-2, with TRBD1 as a possible D gene (6 bases). The V end lost 3 bases, the J end lost 2 bases, and 14 bases lay between the germline ends. Per the germline V gene, CDR1 is SGHTA and CDR2 is FQGNSA. The CDR3 is 15 amino acids.

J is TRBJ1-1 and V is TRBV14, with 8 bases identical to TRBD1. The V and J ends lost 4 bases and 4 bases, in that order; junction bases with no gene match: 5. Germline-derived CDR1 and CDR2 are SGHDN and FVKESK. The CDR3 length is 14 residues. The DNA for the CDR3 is TGTGCCAGCAGCCCGGAGGGGACAGGCACTGAAGCTTTCTTT. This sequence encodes CASSPEGTGTEAFF.

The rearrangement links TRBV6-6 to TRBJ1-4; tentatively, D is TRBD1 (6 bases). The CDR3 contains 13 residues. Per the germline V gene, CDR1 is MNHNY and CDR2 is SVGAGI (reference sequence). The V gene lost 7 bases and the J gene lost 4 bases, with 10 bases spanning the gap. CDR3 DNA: TGTGCCAGCAATAAGGGGGTTAATGAAAAACTGTTTTTT. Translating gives CASNKGVNEKLFF.

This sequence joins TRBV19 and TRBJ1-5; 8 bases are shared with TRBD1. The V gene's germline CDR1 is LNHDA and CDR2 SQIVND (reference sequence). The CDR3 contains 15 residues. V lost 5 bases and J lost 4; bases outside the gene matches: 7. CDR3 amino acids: CASSPTGDLNQPQHF. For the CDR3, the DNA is TGTGCCAGTAGTCCGACAGGGGACCTGAATCAGCCCCAGCATTTT.

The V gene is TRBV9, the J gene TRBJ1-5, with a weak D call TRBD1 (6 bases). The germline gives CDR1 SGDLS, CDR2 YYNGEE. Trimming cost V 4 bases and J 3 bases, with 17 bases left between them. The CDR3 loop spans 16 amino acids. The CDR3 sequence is CASSPSSGGNNQPQHF. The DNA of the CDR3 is TGTGCCAGCAGCCCCTCTTCTGGGGGCAACAATCAGCCCCAGCATTTT.

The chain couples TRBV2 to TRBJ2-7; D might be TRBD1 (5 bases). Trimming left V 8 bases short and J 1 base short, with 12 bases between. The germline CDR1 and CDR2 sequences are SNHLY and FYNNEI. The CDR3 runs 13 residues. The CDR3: CASEQGNSYEQYF. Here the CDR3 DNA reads TGTGCCAGCGAGCAGGGAAATTCCTACGAGCAGTACTTC.

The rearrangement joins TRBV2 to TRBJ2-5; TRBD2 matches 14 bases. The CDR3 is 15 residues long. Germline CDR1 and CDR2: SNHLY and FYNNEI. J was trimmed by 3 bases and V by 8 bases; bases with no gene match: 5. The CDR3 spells CASATSGGAEETQYF. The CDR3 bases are TGTGCCAGCGCGACTAGCGGGGGGGCCGAAGAGACCCAGTACTTC.

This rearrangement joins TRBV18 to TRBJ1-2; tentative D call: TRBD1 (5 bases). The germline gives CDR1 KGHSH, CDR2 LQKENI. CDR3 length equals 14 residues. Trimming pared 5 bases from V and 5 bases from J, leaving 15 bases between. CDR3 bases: TGTGCCAGCTCAGTCGCCGGGACTGAATATGGCTACACCTTC. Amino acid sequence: CASSVAGTEYGYTF.

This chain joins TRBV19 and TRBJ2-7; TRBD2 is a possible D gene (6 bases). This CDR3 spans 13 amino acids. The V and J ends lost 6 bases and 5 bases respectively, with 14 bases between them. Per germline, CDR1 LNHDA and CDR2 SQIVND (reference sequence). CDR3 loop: CASRERGVHEQYF. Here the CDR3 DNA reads TGTGCCAGTAGGGAACGCGGGGTCCACGAGCAGTACTTC.

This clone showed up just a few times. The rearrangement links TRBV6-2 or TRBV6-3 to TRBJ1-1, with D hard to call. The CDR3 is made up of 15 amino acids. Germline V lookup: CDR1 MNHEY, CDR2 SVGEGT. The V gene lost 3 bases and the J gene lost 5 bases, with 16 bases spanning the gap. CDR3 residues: CASSYGWAGWTEAFF. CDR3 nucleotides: TGTGCCAGCAGTTATGGTTGGGCAGGATGGACTGAAGCTTTCTTT.

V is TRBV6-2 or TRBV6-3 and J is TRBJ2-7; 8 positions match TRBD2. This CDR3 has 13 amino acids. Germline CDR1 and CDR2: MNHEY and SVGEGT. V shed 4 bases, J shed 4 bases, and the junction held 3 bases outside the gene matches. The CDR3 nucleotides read TGTGCCAGCAGTTCCCGGGGGGGGTACGAGCAGTACTTC. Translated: CASSSRGGYEQYF.

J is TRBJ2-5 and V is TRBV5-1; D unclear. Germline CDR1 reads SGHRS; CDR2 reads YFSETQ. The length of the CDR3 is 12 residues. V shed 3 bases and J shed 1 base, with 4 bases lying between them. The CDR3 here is CASSWAQETQYF. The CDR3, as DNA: TGCGCCAGCAGCTGGGCCCAAGAGACCCAGTACTTC.

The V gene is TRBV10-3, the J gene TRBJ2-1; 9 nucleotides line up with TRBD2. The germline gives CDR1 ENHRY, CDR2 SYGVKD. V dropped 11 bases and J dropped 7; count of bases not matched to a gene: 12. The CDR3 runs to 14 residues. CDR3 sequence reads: CAPPLGTSFNEQFF. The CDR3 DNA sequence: TGTGCCCCACCGCTCGGGACTAGCTTTAATGAGCAGTTCTTC.

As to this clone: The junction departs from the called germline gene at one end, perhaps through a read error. CDR3 amino acids: CASSPSGTSTRELFF. The CDR3 DNA reads TGTGCCAGCAGCCCCTCGGGGACTAGCACCCGGGAGCTGTTTTTT. This chain uses TRBV4-2 with TRBJ2-2; 9 bases are a match to TRBD2. CDR1 and CDR2 (germline): LGHNA, YNFKEQ. The CDR3 is 15 amino acids.

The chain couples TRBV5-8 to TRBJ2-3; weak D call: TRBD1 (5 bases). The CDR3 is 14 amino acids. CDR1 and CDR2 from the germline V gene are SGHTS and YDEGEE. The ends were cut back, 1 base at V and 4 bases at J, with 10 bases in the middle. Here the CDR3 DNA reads TGTGCCAGCAGCTTGCGGCAGGGTTCAGATACGCAGTATTTT. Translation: CASSLRQGSDTQYF.

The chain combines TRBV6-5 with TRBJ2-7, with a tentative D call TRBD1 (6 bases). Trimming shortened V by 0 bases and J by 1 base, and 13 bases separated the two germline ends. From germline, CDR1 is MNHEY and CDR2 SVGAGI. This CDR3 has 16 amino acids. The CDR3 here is CASSYSARGGSYEQYF. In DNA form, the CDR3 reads TGTGCCAGCAGTTACTCGGCCAGGGGCGGGTCCTACGAGCAGTACTTC.